A single sample gave rise to the 21 T cell receptor beta chains below, sequenced in a study of identical twins. In TCRdb, the 5' RACE reads were re-called with MiXCR into one record per CDR3 protein. The repertoire includes 300,000 to 400,000 distinct CDR3 sequences, approximately 10% of them detected once, and approximately 8.9% sits in the top ten. The sequencing input was naive T cells sorted from blood. The receptors originated from a woman between 50 and 59 years old in good health.

The chain carries TRBV20-1 and TRBJ2-5; D may correspond to TRBD1 or TRBD2 (5 bases each). The CDR3 runs to 16 residues. Germline V gene data show CDR1 as DFQATT and CDR2 as SNEGSKA (reference sequence). Trimming shortened V by 1 base and J by 1 base, and 16 bases separated the two germline ends. The DNA of the CDR3 is TGCAGTGCTAGAGCTACTTCCGGGACCCTCCAAGAGACCCAGTACTTC. Translated: CSARATSGTLQETQYF.

This clonotype was seen repeatedly, ten times or more. This chain uses TRBV7-9 with TRBJ2-5, with 10 positions matching TRBD2. The CDR3 runs 14 residues. J was trimmed by 0 bases and V by 6 bases; bases with no gene match: 1. Germline CDR1 SEHNR, CDR2 FQNEAQ (reference sequence). The CDR3 DNA reads TGTGCCAGCAGGCTAGCGGGGGACCAAGAGACCCAGTACTTC. Residues: CASRLAGDQETQYF.

This clonotype has ten or more counts. The CDR3 region has the DNA TGCGCCAGCAGTCCGGGACTAGTCATGGAGACCCAGTACTTC. As protein: CASSPGLVMETQYF. The chain carries TRBV5-1 and TRBJ2-5; 8 nucleotides line up with TRBD2. V trimming: 5 bases; J trimming: 5 bases; junction bases outside the gene matches: 8. This CDR3 region has 14 residues. Germline values: CDR1 SGHRS, CDR2 YFSETQ.

The rearrangement links TRBV20-1 to TRBJ2-7; TRBD2 agrees at 7 bases. Trimming cost V 0 bases and J 3 bases; bases outside gene matches: 8. The germline V gene encodes CDR1 DFQATT and CDR2 SNEGSKA (reference sequence). The CDR3 totals 15 residues. The CDR3 here is CSARDTSGDFYEQYF. CDR3 bases: TGCAGTGCTAGAGATACCAGCGGGGACTTCTACGAGCAGTACTTC.

This clonotype showed up just a few times. V is TRBV5-1 and J is TRBJ1-1; TRBD1 matches 9 bases. This CDR3 spans 15 amino acids. Germline V lookup: CDR1 SGHRS, CDR2 YFSETQ. The trim removed 0 bases at V and 1 base at J, leaving 1 base unmatched. In DNA form, the CDR3 reads TGCGCCAGCAGCTTGGGGGACAGGGAGAACACTGAAGCTTTCTTT. Residues: CASSLGDRENTEAFF.

This clonotype has ten or more counts. This chain joins TRBV5-1 and TRBJ2-1, with D possibly being TRBD1 (5 bases). The germline gives CDR1 SGHRS, CDR2 YFSETQ. The V gene lost 0 bases and the J gene lost 8 bases, with 12 bases spanning the gap. The CDR3 has 14 residues. The CDR3 nucleotides are TGCGCCAGCAGCTTGGGGGGCTTCTGGGATGAGCAGTTCTTC. The encoded protein is CASSLGGFWDEQFF.

Only a few counts were recorded for this clonotype. J is TRBJ2-3 and V is TRBV20-1; the match to TRBD2 covers 10 bases. Germline CDR1 DFQATT, CDR2 SNEGSKA (reference sequence). This CDR3 contains 19 residues. The junction had 21 bases not matched to a gene; V was cut back by 6 bases and J by 3 bases. CDR3 sequence reads: CSAKRNSGRMSVRTDTQYF. In DNA form, the CDR3 reads TGCAGTGCCAAGAGAAATAGCGGGAGGATGTCAGTAAGGACAGATACGCAGTATTTT.

This clonotype was counted a few times. The chain is built from TRBV6-5 and TRBJ1-5; D may be TRBD1 (6 bases). Germline lookup yields CDR1 MNHEY and CDR2 SVGAGI. CDR3 length equals 14 residues. V lost 5 bases to trimming and J lost 7 bases, with 15 bases between them. The CDR3 DNA is TGTGCCAGCAGTGCCAGGGGTCCGGAACAGCCCCAGCATTTT. Translating it yields CASSARGPEQPQHF.

The chain couples TRBV14 to TRBJ2-1; D gene ambiguous. Matching the DNA end better, TRBJ2-7 makes the J call doubtful. Germline CDR1 is SGHDN and CDR2 is FVKESK. The CDR3 runs to 16 residues. The CDR3 loop is CASSQEKGRSYNEQYF. In DNA, the CDR3 is TGTGCCAGCAGCCAAGAGAAGGGTCGCTCCTACAATGAGCAGTACTTC.

This chain connects TRBV5-1 to TRBJ2-1; D gene unclear. The CDR3 sequence is 15 residues long. CDR1 and CDR2 from the germline V gene are SGHRS and YFSETQ. V lost 0 bases, J lost 4 bases, and 11 bases lay in between. In nucleotides, the CDR3 is TGCGCCAGCAGCTTGGTTGCGTCCCCATACAATGAGCAGTTCTTC. It specifies CASSLVASPYNEQFF.

This clonotype was found a few times. The V and J genes are TRBV20-1 and TRBJ1-3, with TRBD1 as a possible D gene (5 bases). There are 14 residues in the CDR3. CDR1 and CDR2 from the germline V gene are DFQATT and SNEGSKA (reference sequence). Trimming removed 3 bases at V and 2 bases at J, with 11 bases between. The CDR3 nucleotides read TGCAGTGCTAGGAGTGACAGACCTGGAAACACCATATATTTT. Amino acid sequence: CSARSDRPGNTIYF.

This chain joins TRBV28 and TRBJ2-3; maybe TRBD2 (6 bases). Trimming took 6 bases from V and 7 from J, leaving 20 bases between them. Germline lookup yields CDR1 MDHEN and CDR2 SYDVKM. The CDR3 contains 15 residues. The CDR3: CASRQGLSSLYTQYF. CDR3 nucleotides: TGTGCCAGCAGGCAGGGACTCAGCTCACTATATACGCAGTATTTT.

The rearrangement joins TRBV11-3 to TRBJ1-1; D is possibly TRBD1 (5 bases). The CDR3 totals 14 residues. V was trimmed by 5 bases and J by 4 bases, leaving 14 bases between them. CDR1 SGHNT and CDR2 YENEEA come from the germline V gene. The CDR3 bases are TGTGCCAGCAGCCCCCGATTTGGGGGCACTGAAGCTTTCTTT. This gives the protein CASSPRFGGTEAFF.

This clonotype has just a few counts. The chain joins TRBV2 to TRBJ2-3; no firm D call. V shed 2 bases and J shed 3 bases, with 12 bases lying between them. The CDR3 length is 15 residues. In germline, CDR1 is SNHLY, CDR2 FYNNEI. The CDR3 protein is CASSELESRTDTQYF. The CDR3 nucleotides read TGTGCCAGCAGTGAATTAGAAAGTCGGACAGATACGCAGTATTTT.

This clonotype was seen ten or more times. The chain combines TRBV10-2 with TRBJ2-5; D is possibly TRBD1 (6 bases). Per germline, CDR1 WSHSY and CDR2 SAAADI. The CDR3 is 16 amino acids. V gave up 6 bases and J gave up 3 bases, with 20 bases separating them. The CDR3 here is CASSSVDLGGKETQYF. In nucleotides, the CDR3 is TGCGCCAGCAGCTCCGTAGATCTTGGGGGCAAAGAGACCCAGTACTTC.

The gene calls are TRBV28 and TRBJ2-1, with D maybe TRBD2 (7 bases). This CDR3 region has 13 residues. The germline V and J ends were trimmed by 7 bases and 8 bases, with 15 bases remaining between them. CDR1 is MDHEN and CDR2 is SYDVKM in the germline V gene. DNA for the CDR3: TGTGCCAGCATTGGAGGGGGAGGGTATGAGCAGTTCTTC. This encodes CASIGGGGYEQFF.

The chain carries TRBV28 and TRBJ2-3; TRBD2 is a possible D gene (5 bases). Germline V gives CDR1 MDHEN, CDR2 SYDVKM. This CDR3 has 15 residues. Trimming left V 8 bases short and J 0 bases short, with 15 bases between. DNA of the CDR3: TGTGCCAGCGGAACATTAGCGTCTAGCACAGATACGCAGTATTTT. Protein: CASGTLASSTDTQYF. Variable domain in full (rest from reference TRBV28 and TRBJ2-3): DVKVTQSSRYLVKRTGEKVFLECVQDMDHENMFWYRQDPGLGLRLIYFSYDVKMKEKGDIPEGYSVSREKKERFSLILESASTNQTSMYLCASGTLASSTDTQYFGPGTRLTVL.

V gene TRBV7-6 combines with J gene TRBJ2-1; TRBD2 is a possible D gene (5 bases). The CDR3 has 15 amino acids. Germline V CDR1 and CDR2: SGHVS, FNYEAQ. The V and J ends lost 0 bases and 4 bases respectively, with 10 bases between them. This chain's CDR3 is CASSLAWRSYNEQFF. In nucleotides, the CDR3 is TGTGCCAGCAGCTTAGCTTGGAGGTCTTACAATGAGCAGTTCTTC.

This clonotype was found a few times. The V gene is TRBV5-1, the J gene TRBJ2-1; D is uncertain. Germline CDR1 is SGHRS and CDR2 is YFSETQ. The CDR3 is made up of 13 amino acids. The V end lost 0 bases, the J end lost 11 bases, and 12 bases lay between the germline ends. Written as DNA, the CDR3 is TGCGCCAGCAGCTTGGTGCCTGGGCCAAAGCAGTTCTTC. This encodes CASSLVPGPKQFF.

This clonotype was recorded a few times. The chain employs TRBV12-3 or TRBV12-4 and TRBJ2-3; 10 bases line up with TRBD1. The CDR3 consists of 15 residues. V trimming: 5 bases; J trimming: 9 bases; junction bases outside the gene matches: 11. CDR3 DNA sequence: TGTGCCAGCAGTCCCGGGACAGGGGTTTGGGGGACGCAGTATTTT. Protein: CASSPGTGVWGTQYF.

This clonotype was counted ten times or more. The CDR3 DNA reads as TGCAGTGTTCCGCTGGGACGGGGCTACAATGAGCAGTTCTTC. Translation: CSVPLGRGYNEQFF. The chain links TRBV20-1 to TRBJ2-1, with D perhaps assigned TRBD1 or TRBD2 (5 bases each). This CDR3 is built from 14 residues. The germline gives CDR1 DFQATT, CDR2 SNEGSKA (reference sequence). Trimming removed 7 bases from V and 3 bases from J, with 16 bases in between.